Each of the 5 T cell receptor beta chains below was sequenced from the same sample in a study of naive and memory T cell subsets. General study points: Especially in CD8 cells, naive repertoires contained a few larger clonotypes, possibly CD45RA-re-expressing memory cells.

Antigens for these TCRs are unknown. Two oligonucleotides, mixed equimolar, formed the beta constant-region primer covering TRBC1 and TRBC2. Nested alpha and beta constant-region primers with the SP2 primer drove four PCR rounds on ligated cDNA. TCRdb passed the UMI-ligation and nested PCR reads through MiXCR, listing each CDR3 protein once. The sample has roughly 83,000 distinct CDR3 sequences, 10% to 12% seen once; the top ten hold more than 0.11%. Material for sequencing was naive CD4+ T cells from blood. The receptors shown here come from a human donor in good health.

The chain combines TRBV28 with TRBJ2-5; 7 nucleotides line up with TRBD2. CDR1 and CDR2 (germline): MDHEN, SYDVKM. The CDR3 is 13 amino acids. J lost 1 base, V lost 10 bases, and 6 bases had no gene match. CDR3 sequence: CATMTGGQETQYF. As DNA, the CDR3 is TGTGCCACCATGACGGGGGGCCAAGAGACCCAGTACTTC.

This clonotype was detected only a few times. Here the CDR3 reads CASSQGLAFDEQFF. CDR3 in DNA: TGTGCCAGCAGCCAAGGACTAGCCTTCGATGAGCAGTTCTTC. This rearrangement joins TRBV4-2 to TRBJ2-1, with 7 bases aligning to TRBD2. The germline V gene has CDR1 LGHNA and CDR2 YNFKEQ. The junction had 5 bases not matched to a gene; V was cut back by 1 base and J by 8 bases. This CDR3 is built from 14 residues.

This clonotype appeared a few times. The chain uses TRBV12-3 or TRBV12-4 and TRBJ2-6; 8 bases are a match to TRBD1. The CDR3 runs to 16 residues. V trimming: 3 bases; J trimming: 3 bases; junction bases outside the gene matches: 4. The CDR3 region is CASSFVRGLGANVLTF. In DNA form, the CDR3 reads TGTGCCAGCAGTTTTGTCAGGGGGCTTGGGGCCAACGTCCTGACTTTC.

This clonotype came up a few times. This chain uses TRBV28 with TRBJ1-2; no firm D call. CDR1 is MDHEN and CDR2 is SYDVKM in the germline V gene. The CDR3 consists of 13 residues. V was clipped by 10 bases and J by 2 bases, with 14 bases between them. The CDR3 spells CANQDRTNYGYTF. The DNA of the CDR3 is TGTGCCAACCAGGACCGAACAAACTATGGCTACACCTTC.

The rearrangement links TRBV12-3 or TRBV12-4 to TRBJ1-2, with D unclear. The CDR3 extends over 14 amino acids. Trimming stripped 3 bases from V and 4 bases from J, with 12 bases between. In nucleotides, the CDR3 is TGTGCCAGCAGTTTTACAGACCAATCCTATGGCTACACCTTC. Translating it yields CASSFTDQSYGYTF.